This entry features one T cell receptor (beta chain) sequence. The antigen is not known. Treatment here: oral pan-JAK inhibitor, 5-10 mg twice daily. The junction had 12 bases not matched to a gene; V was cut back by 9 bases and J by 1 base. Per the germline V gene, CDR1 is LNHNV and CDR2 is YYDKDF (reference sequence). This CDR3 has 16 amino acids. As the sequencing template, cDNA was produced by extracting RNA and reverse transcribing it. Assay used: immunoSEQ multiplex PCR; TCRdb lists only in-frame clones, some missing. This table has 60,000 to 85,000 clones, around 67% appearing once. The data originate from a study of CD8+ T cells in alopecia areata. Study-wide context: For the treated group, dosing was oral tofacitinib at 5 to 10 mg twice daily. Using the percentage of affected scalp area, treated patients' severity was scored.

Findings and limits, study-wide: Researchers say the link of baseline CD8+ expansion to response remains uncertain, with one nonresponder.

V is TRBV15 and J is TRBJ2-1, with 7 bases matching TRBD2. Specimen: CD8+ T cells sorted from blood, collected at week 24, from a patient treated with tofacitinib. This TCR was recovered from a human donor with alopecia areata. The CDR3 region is CATGDYYAFSYNEQFF. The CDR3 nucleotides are TGTGCCACGGGGGACTATTACGCTTTTTCCTACAATGAGCAGTTCTTC.